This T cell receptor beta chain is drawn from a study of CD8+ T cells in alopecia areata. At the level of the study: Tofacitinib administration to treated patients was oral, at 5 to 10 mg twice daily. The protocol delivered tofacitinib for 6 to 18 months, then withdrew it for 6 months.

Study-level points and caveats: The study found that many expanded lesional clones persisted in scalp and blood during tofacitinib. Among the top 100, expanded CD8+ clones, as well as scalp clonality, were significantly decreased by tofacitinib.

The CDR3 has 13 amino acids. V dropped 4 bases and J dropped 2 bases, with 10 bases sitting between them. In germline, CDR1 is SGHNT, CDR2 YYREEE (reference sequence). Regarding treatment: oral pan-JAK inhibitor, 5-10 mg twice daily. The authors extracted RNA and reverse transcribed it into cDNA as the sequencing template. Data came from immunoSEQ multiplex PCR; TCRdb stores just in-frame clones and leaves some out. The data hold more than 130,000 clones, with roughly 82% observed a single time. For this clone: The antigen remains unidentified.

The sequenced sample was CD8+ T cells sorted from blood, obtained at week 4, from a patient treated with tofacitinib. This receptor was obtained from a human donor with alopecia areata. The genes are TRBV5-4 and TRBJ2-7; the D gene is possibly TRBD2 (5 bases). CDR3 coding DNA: TGTGCCAGCAGCCAAGGACTTACCTACGAGCAGTACTTC. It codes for CASSQGLTYEQYF.